This T cell receptor (beta chain) appears in the sequencing data of a study of blood T cell repertoires in COVID-19. Cohorts were determined from participant-reported clinical history. CDR3 size: 16 residues. V shed 8 bases and J shed 2 bases, with 21 bases lying between them. The germline CDR1 and CDR2 sequences are SEHNR and FQNEAQ (reference sequence). Method: immunoSEQ multiplex PCR; TCRdb's copy keeps in-frame clones and lacks some. In the table there are 200,000 or so clones, roughly nine tenths of which are singletons. A single count supports this clone. Sequences were obtained from PBMCs or T cells enriched from blood (not recorded which). This clonotype originated in a woman younger than 30 in a cohort exposed to, infected with or recovered from COVID-19 (not recorded which). This chain joins TRBV7-9 and TRBJ1-1; possibly TRBD1 for D (6 bases). In nucleotides, the CDR3 is TGTGCCAGCGGATCGAGGAGGGGGGGGGTTAACACTGAAGCTTTCTTT. This encodes CASGSRRGGVNTEAFF.